A selection of T cell receptor beta chains follows, all from one sample in a study of OX40 agonist ivuxolimab in advanced cancers. Measured with immunoSEQ multiplex PCR; TCRdb has only the in-frame clones, and not every one. Among 55,000 to 75,000 clones listed, 80% to 85% were seen once. The sample in question was CD4+ or CD8+ T cells sorted from blood, obtained in a trial of the OX40 agonist ivuxolimab. These receptors were taken from an adult with an advanced solid tumor such as melanoma, head and neck, liver or kidney cancer. Each CDR3 is given with its conserved first and last residue. D genes are given only for firm matches. Size is stated for part of the rows, as once, few or many counts, or as a class when the clone is expanded.

CDR3: CASSFNTEAFF
DNA: TGTGCCAGCAGTTTTAACACTGAAGCTTTCTTT
D: .
V: TRBV28
size: .
J: TRBJ1-1

CDR3: CASSSGTSGGLYNEQFF
DNA: TGCGCCAGCAGCTCCGGGACTAGCGGGGGTCTTTACAATGAGCAGTTCTTC
D: TRBD2
V: TRBV5-1
size: .
J: TRBJ2-1

CDR3: CASSLWTSNTGELFF
DNA: TGTGCCAGCAGTTTATGGACATCGAACACCGGGGAGCTGTTTTTT
D: .
V: TRBV27
size: .
J: TRBJ2-2

CDR3: CASSPEWEFGELFF
DNA: TGTGCCAGCAGTCCCGAATGGGAGTTCGGGGAGCTGTTTTTT
D: .
V: TRBV2
size: .
J: TRBJ2-2

CDR3: CASSGIDRGYTGELFF
DNA: TGTGCCAGCAGTGGGATTGACAGGGGCTACACCGGGGAGCTGTTTTTT
D: TRBD1
V: TRBV28
size: few
J: TRBJ2-2

CDR3: CASSQQTLGNTIYF
DNA: TGCGCCAGCAGTCAACAGACACTGGGAAACACCATATATTTT
D: .
V: TRBV23-1
size: .
J: TRBJ1-3

CDR3: CASSIGTSGAQETQYF
DNA: TGCGCCAGCAGCATAGGGACTAGCGGGGCTCAAGAGACCCAGTACTTC
D: TRBD2
V: TRBV5-1
size: .
J: TRBJ2-5

CDR3: CASDRGGGGTEAFF
DNA: TGTGCCAGCGACCGGGGGGGAGGGGGCACTGAAGCTTTCTTT
D: .
V: TRBV7-9
size: .
J: TRBJ1-1

CDR3: CASSLGLAGYEQYF
DNA: TGTGCCAGCTCACTGGGACTAGCGGGGTACGAGCAGTACTTC
D: TRBD2
V: TRBV18
size: .
J: TRBJ2-7

CDR3: CASSAGGPPRYNEQFF
DNA: TGTGCCAGCAGCGCCGGGGGGCCCCCCCGTTACAATGAGCAGTTCTTC
D: .
V: TRBV28
size: .
J: TRBJ2-1

CDR3: CASSIVAGSVRDTQYF
DNA: TGTGCCAGCAGCATCGTAGCGGGGAGTGTGAGAGATACGCAGTATTTT
D: TRBD2
V: TRBV7-2
size: .
J: TRBJ2-3